The 7 T cell receptor beta chains listed next were all sequenced from one sample in a study of identifying expanded T cells in peripheral blood. Sequencing was performed with immunoSEQ multiplex PCR; in TCRdb, only in-frame clones are kept and a portion is missing. In the table there are around 120,000 clones, 85% to 90% of which are singletons. Sequencing was performed on blood. The receptors originated from a person aged 18 to 75 in good health.

This sequence joins TRBV20-1 and TRBJ2-1; 7 bases align to TRBD2. The CDR3 totals 10 residues. Germline V gene lookup returns CDR1 DFQATT and CDR2 SNEGSKA (reference sequence). V lost 5 bases, J lost 12 bases, and 4 bases stayed unmatched. This chain's CDR3 is CSAGLAAQFF. The CDR3 DNA follows: TGCAGTGCTGGTCTAGCGGCGCAGTTCTTC.

The chain combines TRBV16 with TRBJ2-7; the D gene is possibly TRBD2 (7 bases). The CDR3 is 14 residues long. V shed 7 bases and J shed 7 bases, with 20 bases lying between them. In germline, CDR1 is KGHSY, CDR2 FQNENV. CDR3 protein: CASTDSGARGEQYF. The CDR3 bases are TGTGCCAGCACCGACTCGGGGGCGCGGGGGGAGCAGTACTTC.

The chain has TRBV27 and TRBJ2-5; TRBD2 agrees at 10 bases. The CDR3 loop spans 16 amino acids. Trimming at V came to 6 bases and at J to 7 bases, leaving 14 bases not matched to a gene. CDR1 is MNHEY, CDR2 SMNVEV, per germline (reference sequence). The CDR3 sequence: CASSPGPGLAEGTQYF. The CDR3 DNA reads as TGTGCCAGCAGCCCGGGCCCCGGACTAGCGGAGGGGACCCAGTACTTC.

Worth noting for this clone: This sample also contains other DNA sequences that code for the same CDR3. The chain recombines TRBV5-1 with TRBJ2-1, with unresolved D. CDR3 size: 17 residues. Germline CDR1 reads SGHRS; CDR2 reads YFSETQ. V was cut by 2 bases and J by 0 bases, with 15 bases left in between. This CDR3 reads CASSFFAGASSYNEQFF. The CDR3 DNA reads TGCGCCAGCAGCTTTTTTGCTGGAGCAAGCTCCTACAATGAGCAGTTCTTC.

The chain is built from TRBV5-1 and TRBJ1-5; weak D call: TRBD1 (5 bases). Germline assignment: CDR1 SGHRS and CDR2 YFSETQ. Trimming left V 3 bases short and J 6 bases short, with 13 bases between. The CDR3 is made up of 14 amino acids. The CDR3 protein is CASSSDPGGQPQHF. The CDR3 nucleotides read TGCGCCAGCAGCTCTGACCCCGGGGGTCAGCCCCAGCATTTT.

In the case of this clone: At the DNA level, this CDR3 is encoded by other sequences in the same sample as well. The chain carries TRBV6-5 and TRBJ1-4; D not certain. The CDR3 sequence is 12 residues long. Looked up from germline, CDR1 is MNHEY and CDR2 is SVGAGI. The ends were cut back, 5 bases at V and 4 bases at J, with 5 bases in the middle. CDR3 bases: TGTGCCAGCAGTCAGCGTAATGAAAAACTGTTTTTT. As protein: CASSQRNEKLFF.

The chain couples TRBV6-5 to TRBJ1-1; possibly TRBD1 for D (5 bases). Per the germline V gene, CDR1 is MNHEY and CDR2 is SVGAGI. The V end was cut by 0 bases, the J end by 11 bases, with 16 bases between. The CDR3 is 14 amino acids. Written as DNA, the CDR3 is TGTGCCAGCAGTTACTCGATGGGGGGATTTGATGCTTTCTTT. Its protein is CASSYSMGGFDAFF.